This record looks at one TCR beta chain sequence and its context. As yet, its antigen is unknown. The germline V and J ends were trimmed by 0 bases and 1 base, with 9 bases remaining between them. The CDR3 has 15 residues. Germline V gives CDR1 SGHKS, CDR2 YYEKEE (reference sequence). Expansion with viral peptide pools was applied to antigen-specific CD4+ T cells by the ViraFEST assay prior to sequencing. Cells that had been cultured for approximately ten days were the source of isolated CD4+ T cells. None of the vaccinated had previously contracted SARS-CoV-2, and their nucleocapsid antibodies tested negative. Researchers swapped half the medium for IL-2 medium on both days 3 and 7. The data derive from a study of vaccination effects on CD4 cells after COVID-19. The data were produced by immunoSEQ multiplex PCR, yet TCRdb's version contains in-frame clones alone and is incomplete. The sample has tens of thousands of clones, approximately 70% seen once.

The TCR originated in a human donor who received a COVID-19 vaccine. The sequencing here drew on CD4+ T cells from PBMCs cultured with HCoV-NL63 spike peptides, taken before COVID-19 vaccination. The chain couples TRBV5-5 to TRBJ2-3; D possibly corresponds to TRBD2 (5 bases). The CDR3 is CASSLAGFRTDTQYF. In nucleotides, the CDR3 is TGTGCCAGCAGCTTGGCGGGATTCCGCACAGATACGCAGTATTTT.